This TCR beta chain was found in a study of blood T cell repertoires in COVID-19. Study context: Sites in the United States, Italy and Spain provided acute and convalescent COVID-19 samples. Sources were T cells, B-cell-depleted T cells, or PBMCs; the material itself was cDNA or gDNA.

The CDR3 covers 19 residues. As handled by the study authors: The assay estimated nucleated cells by amplifying reference gene primers. Clones were sequenced by immunoSEQ multiplex PCR, and TCRdb holds only the in-frame ones, with some missing. V and J calls and clone size are as listed in that table; D and trimming were resolved from the DNA. The sample lists 120,000 or so clones; 80% to 90% were seen once. The clonotype comes from a woman aged 45-65 years with acute or convalescent COVID-19. The rearrangement joins TRBV21-1 to TRBJ2-6; TRBD1 is the table's D call, not checked against the DNA. TRBV21-1 corresponds to a pseudogene. Sequencing input: peripheral blood. The CDR3 sequence: CASSKDFQDTSSGANVLTF. CDR3 bases: TGTGCCAGCAGCAAAGATTTTCAGGACACGAGCTCTGGGGCCAACGTCCTGACTTTC.